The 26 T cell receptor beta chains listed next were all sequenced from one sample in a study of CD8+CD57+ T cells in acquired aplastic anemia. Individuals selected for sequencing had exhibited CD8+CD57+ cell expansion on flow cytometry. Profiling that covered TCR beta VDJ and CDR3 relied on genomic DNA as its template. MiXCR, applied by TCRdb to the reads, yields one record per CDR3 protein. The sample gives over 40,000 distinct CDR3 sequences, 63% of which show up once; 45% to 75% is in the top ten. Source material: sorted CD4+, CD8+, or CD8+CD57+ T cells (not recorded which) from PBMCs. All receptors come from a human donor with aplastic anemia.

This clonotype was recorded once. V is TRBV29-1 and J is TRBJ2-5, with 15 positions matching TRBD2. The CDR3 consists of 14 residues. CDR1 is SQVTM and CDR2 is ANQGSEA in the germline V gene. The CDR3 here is CSSRGTSGGETQYF. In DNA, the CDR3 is TGCAGTTCACGCGGGACTAGCGGGGGGGAGACCCAGTACTTC.

The CDR3 protein is CASSGQSTGYTEAFF. The CDR3 DNA reads TGCGCCAGCAGCGGACAAAGTACAGGGTACACTGAAGCTTTCTTT. The V and J genes are TRBV10-2 and TRBJ1-1; a possible D gene is TRBD1 (6 bases). CDR3 length equals 15 residues. Germline assignment: CDR1 WSHSY and CDR2 SAAADI. V lost 6 bases, J lost 3 bases, and 17 bases lay in between.

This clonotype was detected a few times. CDR3 sequence: CAIGFGRPYEQYF. CDR3 nucleotide sequence: TGTGCCATCGGTTTCGGCAGACCCTACGAGCAGTACTTC. V is TRBV10-3 and J is TRBJ2-7; D call uncertain. The germline V gene encodes CDR1 ENHRY and CDR2 SYGVKD. This CDR3 is 13 amino acids long. Trimming left V 8 bases short and J 2 bases short, with 13 bases between.

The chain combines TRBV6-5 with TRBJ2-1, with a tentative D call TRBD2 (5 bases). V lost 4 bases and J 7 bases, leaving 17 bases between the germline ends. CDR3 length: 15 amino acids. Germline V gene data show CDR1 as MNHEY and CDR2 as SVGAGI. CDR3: CASSSDLATMNEQFF. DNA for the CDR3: TGTGCCAGCAGTTCCGACTTAGCGACTATGAATGAGCAGTTCTTC.

The chain's CDR3 is CAGCEAARLETQYF. The DNA for the CDR3 is TGTGCCGGCTGCGAGGCAGCGAGGTTGGAGACCCAGTACTTC. This rearrangement joins TRBV2 to TRBJ2-5; D gene unclear. The CDR3 has 14 residues. V was shortened by 11 bases and J by 5 bases, with 21 bases between the two germline ends. Germline CDR1 is SNHLY and CDR2 is FYNNEI.

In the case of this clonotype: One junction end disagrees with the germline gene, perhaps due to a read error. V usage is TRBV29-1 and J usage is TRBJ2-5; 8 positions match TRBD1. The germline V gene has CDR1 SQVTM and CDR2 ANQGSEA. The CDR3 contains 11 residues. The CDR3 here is CSASQQGEVSF. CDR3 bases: TGCAGCGCTTCCCAACAGGGGGAGGTATCCTTC.

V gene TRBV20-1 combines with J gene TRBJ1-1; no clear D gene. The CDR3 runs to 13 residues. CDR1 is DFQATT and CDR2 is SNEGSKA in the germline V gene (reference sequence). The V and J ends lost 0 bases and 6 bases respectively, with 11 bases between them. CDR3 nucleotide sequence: TGCAGTGCTAGAGATAGTCGCAGAGCTGAAGCTTTCTTT. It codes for CSARDSRRAEAFF.

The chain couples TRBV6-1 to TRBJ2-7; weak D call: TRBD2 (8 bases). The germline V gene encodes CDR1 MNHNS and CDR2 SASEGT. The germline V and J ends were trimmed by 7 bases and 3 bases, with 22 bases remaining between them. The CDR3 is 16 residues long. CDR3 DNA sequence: TGTGCCAGCACCGCTACCGGGAGGGGGCGACTCTACGAGCAGTACTTC. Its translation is CASTATGRGRLYEQYF.

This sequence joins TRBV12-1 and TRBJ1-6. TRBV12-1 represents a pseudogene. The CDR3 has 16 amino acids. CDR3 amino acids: CASSPIVGALDSPLHF. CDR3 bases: TGTGCCAGCAGCCCAATTGTGGGGGCCCTGGATTCACCCCTCCACTTT.

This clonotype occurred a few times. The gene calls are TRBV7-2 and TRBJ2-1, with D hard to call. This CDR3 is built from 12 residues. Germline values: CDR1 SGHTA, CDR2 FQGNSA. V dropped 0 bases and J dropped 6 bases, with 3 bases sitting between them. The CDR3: CASSLASNEQFF. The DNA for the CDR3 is TGTGCCAGCAGCTTAGCGAGCAATGAGCAGTTCTTC.

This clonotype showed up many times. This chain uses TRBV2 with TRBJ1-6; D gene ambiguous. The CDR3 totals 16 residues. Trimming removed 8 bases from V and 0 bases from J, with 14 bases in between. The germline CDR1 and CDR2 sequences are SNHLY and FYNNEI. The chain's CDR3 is CASAFRPSSYNSPLHF. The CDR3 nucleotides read TGTGCCAGCGCGTTTCGGCCGAGCTCCTATAATTCACCCCTCCACTTT.

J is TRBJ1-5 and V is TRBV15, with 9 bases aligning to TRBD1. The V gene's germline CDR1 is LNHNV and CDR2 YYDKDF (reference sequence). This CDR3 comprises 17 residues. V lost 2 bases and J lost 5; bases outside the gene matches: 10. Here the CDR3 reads CATSRSLRTGGYQPQHF. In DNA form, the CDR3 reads TGTGCCACCAGCAGATCATTACGAACAGGGGGCTATCAGCCCCAGCATTTT. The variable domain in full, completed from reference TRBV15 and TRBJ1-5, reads DAMVIQNPRYQVTQFGKPVTLSCSQTLNHNVMYWYQQKSSQAPKLLFHYYDKDFNNEADTPDNFQSRRPNTSFCFLDIRSPGLGDTAMYLCATSRSLRTGGYQPQHFGDGTRLSIL.

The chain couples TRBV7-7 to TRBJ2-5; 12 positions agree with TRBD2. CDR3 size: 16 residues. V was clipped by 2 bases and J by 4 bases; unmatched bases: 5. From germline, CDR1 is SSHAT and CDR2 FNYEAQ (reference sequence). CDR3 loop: CASSLSSSGGAETQYF. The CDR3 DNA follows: TGTGCCAGCAGCTTATCCTCTAGCGGGGGGGCAGAGACCCAGTACTTC. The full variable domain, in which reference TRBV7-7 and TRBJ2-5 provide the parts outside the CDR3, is GAGVSQSPRYKVTKRGQDVTLRCDPISSHATLYWYQQALGQGPEFLTYFNYEAQPDKSGLPSDRFSAERPEGSISTLTIQRTEQRDSAMYRCASSLSSSGGAETQYFGPGTRLLVL.

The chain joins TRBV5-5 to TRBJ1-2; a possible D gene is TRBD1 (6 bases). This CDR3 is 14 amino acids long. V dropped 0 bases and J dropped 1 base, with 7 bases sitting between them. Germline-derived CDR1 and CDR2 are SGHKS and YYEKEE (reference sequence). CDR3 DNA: TGTGCCAGCAGCTTGGACAGGGATAACTATGGCTACACCTTC. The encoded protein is CASSLDRDNYGYTF.

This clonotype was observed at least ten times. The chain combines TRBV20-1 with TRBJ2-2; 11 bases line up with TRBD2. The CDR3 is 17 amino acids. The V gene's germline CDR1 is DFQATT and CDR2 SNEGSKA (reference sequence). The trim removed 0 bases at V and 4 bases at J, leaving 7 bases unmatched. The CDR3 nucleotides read TGCAGTGCTAGAGATATGACTAGCGGGGAGGTCACCGGGGAGCTGTTTTTT. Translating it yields CSARDMTSGEVTGELFF.

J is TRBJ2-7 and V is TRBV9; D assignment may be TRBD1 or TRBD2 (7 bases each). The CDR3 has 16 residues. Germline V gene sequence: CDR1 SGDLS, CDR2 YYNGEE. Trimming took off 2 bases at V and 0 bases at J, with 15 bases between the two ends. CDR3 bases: TGTGCCAGCAGCGTGACAGGGTCTAGCGGCTCCTACGAGCAGTACTTC. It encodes CASSVTGSSGSYEQYF.

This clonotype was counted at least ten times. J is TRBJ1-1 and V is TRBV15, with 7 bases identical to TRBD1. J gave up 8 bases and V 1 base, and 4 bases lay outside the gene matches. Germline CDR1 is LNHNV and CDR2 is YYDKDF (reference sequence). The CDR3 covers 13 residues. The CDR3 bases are TGTGCCACCAGCAGAGGACAGGGAGGGGAAGCTTTCTTT. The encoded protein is CATSRGQGGEAFF. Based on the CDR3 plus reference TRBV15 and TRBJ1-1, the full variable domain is DAMVIQNPRYQVTQFGKPVTLSCSQTLNHNVMYWYQQKSSQAPKLLFHYYDKDFNNEADTPDNFQSRRPNTSFCFLDIRSPGLGDTAMYLCATSRGQGGEAFFGQGTRLTVV.

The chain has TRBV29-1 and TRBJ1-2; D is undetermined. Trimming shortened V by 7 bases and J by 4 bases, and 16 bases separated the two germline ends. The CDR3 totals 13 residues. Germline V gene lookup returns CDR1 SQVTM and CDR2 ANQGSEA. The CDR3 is CSARTGGFYGYTF. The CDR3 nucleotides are TGCAGCGCTCGGACGGGCGGGTTCTATGGCTACACCTTC.

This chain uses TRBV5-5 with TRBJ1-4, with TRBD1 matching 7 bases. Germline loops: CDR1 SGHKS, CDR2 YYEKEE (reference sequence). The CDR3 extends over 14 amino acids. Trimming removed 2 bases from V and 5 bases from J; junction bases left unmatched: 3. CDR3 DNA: TGTGCCAGCAGCTTTCCAGGGGGGAATGAAAAACTGTTTTTT. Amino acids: CASSFPGGNEKLFF.

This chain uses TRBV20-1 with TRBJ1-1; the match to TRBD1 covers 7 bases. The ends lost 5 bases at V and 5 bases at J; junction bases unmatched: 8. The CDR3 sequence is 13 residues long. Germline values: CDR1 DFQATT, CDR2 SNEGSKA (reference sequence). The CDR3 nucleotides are TGCAGTGCTCGACAGGGAGGGGGTACTGAAGCTTTCTTT. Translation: CSARQGGGTEAFF.

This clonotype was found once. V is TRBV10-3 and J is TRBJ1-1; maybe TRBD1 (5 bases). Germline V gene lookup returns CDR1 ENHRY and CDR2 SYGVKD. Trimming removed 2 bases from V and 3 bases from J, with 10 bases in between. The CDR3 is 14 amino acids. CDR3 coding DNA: TGTGCCATCAGTGAGGCAGGGTCAGACACTGAAGCTTTCTTT. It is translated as CAISEAGSDTEAFF.

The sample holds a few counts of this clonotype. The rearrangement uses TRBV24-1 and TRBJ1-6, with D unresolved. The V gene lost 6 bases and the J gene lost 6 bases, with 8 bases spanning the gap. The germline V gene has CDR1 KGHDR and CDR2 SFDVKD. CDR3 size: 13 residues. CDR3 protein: CATSTGSNSPLHF. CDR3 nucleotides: TGTGCCACCAGTACGGGGAGTAATTCACCCCTCCACTTT.

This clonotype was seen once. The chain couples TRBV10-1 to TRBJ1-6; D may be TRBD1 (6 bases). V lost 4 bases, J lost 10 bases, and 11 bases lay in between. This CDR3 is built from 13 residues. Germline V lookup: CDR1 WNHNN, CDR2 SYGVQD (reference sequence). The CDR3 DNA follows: TGCGCCAGCAGTGCGGGGGCCTCATCACCCCTCCACTTT. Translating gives CASSAGASSPLHF.

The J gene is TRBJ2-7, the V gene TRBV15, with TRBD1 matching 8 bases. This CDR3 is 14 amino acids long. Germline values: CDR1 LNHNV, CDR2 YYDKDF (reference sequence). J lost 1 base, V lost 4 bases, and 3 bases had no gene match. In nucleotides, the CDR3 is TGTGCCACCAGCAAAAACAGGGGGTCCTACGAGCAGTACTTC. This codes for CATSKNRGSYEQYF. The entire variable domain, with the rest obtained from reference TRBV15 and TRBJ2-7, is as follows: DAMVIQNPRYQVTQFGKPVTLSCSQTLNHNVMYWYQQKSSQAPKLLFHYYDKDFNNEADTPDNFQSRRPNTSFCFLDIRSPGLGDTAMYLCATSKNRGSYEQYFGPGTRLTVT.

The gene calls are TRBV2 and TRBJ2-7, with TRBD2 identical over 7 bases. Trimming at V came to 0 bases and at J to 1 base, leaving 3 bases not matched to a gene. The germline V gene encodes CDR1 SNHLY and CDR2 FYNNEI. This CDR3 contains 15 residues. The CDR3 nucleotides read TGTGCCAGCAGTGAAGCGGGGGGGTCGTCCTACGAGCAGTACTTC. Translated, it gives CASSEAGGSSYEQYF.

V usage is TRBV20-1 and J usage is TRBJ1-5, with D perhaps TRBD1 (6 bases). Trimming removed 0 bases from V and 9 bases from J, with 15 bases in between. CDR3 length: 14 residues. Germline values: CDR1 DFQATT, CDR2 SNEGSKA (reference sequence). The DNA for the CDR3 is TGCAGTGCTAGAGACGAACAGGGTGTAGTGCCCCAGCATTTT. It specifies CSARDEQGVVPQHF.